The present TCR beta chain was sequenced within a study of HIV-infected patients and healthy controls. Roughly three months, about 14 weeks, into antiretroviral therapy, follow-up blood was collected. Whole blood was used without fractionation, so all unsorted peripheral T cells were included. Reverse transcription used 500 to 550 ng RNA and constant-region primers for alpha and beta. Each of the alpha and beta chains got its own library through chain-specific third strand synthesis with indices. The library got P5 and P7 elements plus a second index, then an approximately 21-cycle PCR. TCRdb re-derived calls from the 5' RACE reads in MiXCR, one entry per CDR3 protein. Here the sample spans about 10,000 distinct CDR3 sequences, approximately 5.9% being singletons. Study observations and caveats: During therapy, HIV-associated CDR3s fell significantly in frequency, while CMV-associated CDR3s did not change significantly. Significantly higher mean Gini indices appeared in HIV-infected repertoires, possibly reflecting oligoclonality.

This clonotype has a count of ten or more. Antigen unknown. Trimming took off 5 bases at V and 0 bases at J, with 8 bases between the two ends. This CDR3 is 14 amino acids long. Germline assignment: CDR1 SEHNR and CDR2 FQNEAQ (reference sequence). The clonotype comes from an adult with HIV infection. The donor label of this sample is uncertain. The specimen comprised blood, sampled during antiretroviral therapy. The chain combines TRBV7-9 with TRBJ1-5; D not certain. CDR3 nucleotides: TGTGCCAGCAGCGGATCGAATAGCAATCAGCCCCAGCATTTT. Translating gives CASSGSNSNQPQHF.